Listed below are T cell receptor beta chains from one sample, sequenced in a study of CD4 T cells in relation to SARS-CoV-2 and coronaviruses. These receptors have no known antigen. Only in-frame clones appear in the TCRdb table, and some are missing; sequencing was by immunoSEQ multiplex PCR. The data show 20,000 to 25,000 clones, with around three quarters seen just once and 9.5% to 15% held by the top ten. Specimen: CD4+ T cells from PBMCs, cultured in vitro. The receptors were sampled from a human donor in good health. Each CDR3 is given with its conserved first and last residue. A D gene is named only where the DNA matches it firmly. The size entry is marked missing in some rows and otherwise reads once, few, many or a size class.

J gene,clone size,D gene,V gene,CDR3 protein,CDR3 DNA
TRBJ2-1,.,.,TRBV7-2,CASSLGTHNEQFF,TGTGCCAGCAGCTTAGGGACGCACAATGAGCAGTTCTTC
TRBJ1-2,.,.,TRBV4-1,CASSQDLTSRFYGYTF,TGCGCCAGCAGCCAAGATTTGACCAGTAGGTTCTATGGCTACACCTTC
TRBJ2-5,.,TRBD1,TRBV24-1,CATSGEGQWETQYF,TGTGCCACCAGTGGCGAGGGACAGTGGGAGACCCAGTACTTC
TRBJ2-5,.,.,TRBV7-8,CASSLVYETQYF,TGTGCCAGCAGCTTAGTGTACGAGACCCAGTACTTC
TRBJ2-1,once,.,TRBV7-2,CASSFSPGGSYNEQFF,TGTGCCAGCAGCTTTTCCCCGGGCGGGTCCTACAATGAGCAGTTCTTC
TRBJ1-1,.,.,TRBV6-4,CASRADTNTEAFF,TGTGCCAGCAGGGCGGACACGAACACTGAAGCTTTCTTT
TRBJ1-2,once,.,TRBV2,CASSVGVGGYTF,TGTGCCAGCAGTGTGGGGGTCGGTGGCTACACCTTC
TRBJ2-7,.,.,TRBV9,CASSVGELLYEQYF,TGTGCCAGCAGCGTAGGGGAGCTTCTCTACGAGCAGTACTTC
TRBJ2-7,.,.,TRBV3-1/TRBV3-2,CASSPLGAGEQYF,TGTGCCAGCAGCCCCCTGGGTGCGGGCGAGCAGTACTTC
TRBJ2-3,.,TRBD2,TRBV30,CAWSTGTSGTTDTQYF,TGTGCCTGGAGTACCGGGACTAGCGGGACCACAGATACGCAGTATTTT
TRBJ2-3,few,TRBD2,TRBV19,CASSRGGDTQYF,TGTGCCAGTAGTCGGGGGGGAGATACGCAGTATTTT
TRBJ2-7,.,.,TRBV7-3,CASSPTGTPPSSYEQYF,TGTGCCAGCAGCCCAACCGGGACACCCCCGAGCTCCTACGAGCAGTACTTC
TRBJ2-7,.,TRBD1,TRBV19,CASGGTGGSYEQYF,TGTGCCAGTGGAGGGACAGGGGGCTCTTACGAGCAGTACTTC
TRBJ2-1,.,.,TRBV7-8,CASSLGGSGSYNEQFF,TGTGCCAGCAGTCTCGGGGGAAGCGGAAGCTACAATGAGCAGTTCTTC
TRBJ1-1,.,.,TRBV11-2,CASSFQGFTEAFF,TGTGCCAGCAGCTTCCAGGGTTTCACTGAAGCTTTCTTT
TRBJ2-7,.,TRBD1,TRBV20-1,CSAGRGQPTF,TGCAGTGCTGGCCGGGGACAGCCTACCTTC
TRBJ2-3,.,TRBD1,TRBV24-1,CATSDWQGEDTQYF,TGTGCCACCAGTGATTGGCAGGGGGAAGATACGCAGTATTTT
TRBJ2-4,.,.,TRBV20-1,CSGLAKNIQYF,TGCAGTGGCCTAGCCAAAAACATTCAGTACTTC
TRBJ1-1,.,TRBD1,TRBV14,CASSLTGAGGTEAFF,TGTGCCAGCAGCCTAACAGGGGCGGGAGGCACTGAAGCTTTCTTT
TRBJ1-4,.,TRBD1,TRBV19,CASSPGTGFREKLFF,TGTGCCAGTAGTCCGGGGACAGGGTTTCGGGAAAAACTGTTTTTT
TRBJ2-7,.,TRBD1,TRBV9,CASSVQDRGYEQYF,TGTGCCAGCAGCGTTCAGGACAGGGGATACGAGCAGTACTTC
TRBJ2-5,.,.,TRBV19,CASSMKRAYQETQYF,TGTGCCAGTAGTATGAAAAGGGCTTACCAAGAGACCCAGTACTTC
TRBJ2-1,.,TRBD1,TRBV30,CAWSAPGGWEFF,TGTGCCTGGAGCGCCCCAGGGGGATGGGAGTTCTTC
TRBJ2-5,.,.,TRBV7-3,CASSSGTLKETQYF,TGTGCCAGCAGCTCCGGGACCCTAAAAGAGACCCAGTACTTC
TRBJ2-1,.,TRBD2,TRBV6-1,CASSEMGGTVNEQFF,TGTGCCAGCAGTGAAATGGGGGGGACCGTCAATGAGCAGTTCTTC
TRBJ2-7,.,TRBD1,TRBV15,CATSRGGTASSGYEQYF,TGTGCCACCAGCAGAGGAGGGACAGCGTCAAGTGGGTACGAGCAGTACTTC
TRBJ2-1,.,TRBD2,TRBV7-6,CASSWGLAGSYNEQFF,TGTGCCAGCAGCTGGGGACTAGCGGGCTCCTACAATGAGCAGTTCTTC
TRBJ2-1,.,.,TRBV7-3,CASSLTEDNEQFF,TGTGCCAGCAGCTTAACCGAGGACAATGAGCAGTTCTTC
TRBJ2-1,few,.,TRBV12-5,CASGMGSPREQFF,TGTGCTAGTGGTATGGGATCTCCACGTGAGCAGTTCTTC